The clone carrying this T cell receptor beta chain was counted a single time. CDR1 is PRHDT and CDR2 is FYEKMQ in the germline V gene (reference sequence). The V end was cut by 5 bases, the J end by 2 bases, with 14 bases between. The CDR3 is 15 residues long. The entry originates in a study of T cell changes during pregnancy in multiple sclerosis. Data came from immunoSEQ multiplex PCR; TCRdb stores just in-frame clones and leaves some out. In the table there are about 50,000 clones, around 90% of which are singletons. The chain links TRBV13 to TRBJ2-3; D uncertain. This sample comprised CD4+ T cells from peripheral blood mononuclear cells, obtained in the second trimester of pregnancy. The TCR originated in a female donor with multiple sclerosis, enrolled in a pregnancy study. The CDR3 loop is CASSTPAKTTDTQYF. As DNA, the CDR3 is TGTGCCAGCAGCACGCCCGCGAAAACCACAGATACGCAGTATTTT.